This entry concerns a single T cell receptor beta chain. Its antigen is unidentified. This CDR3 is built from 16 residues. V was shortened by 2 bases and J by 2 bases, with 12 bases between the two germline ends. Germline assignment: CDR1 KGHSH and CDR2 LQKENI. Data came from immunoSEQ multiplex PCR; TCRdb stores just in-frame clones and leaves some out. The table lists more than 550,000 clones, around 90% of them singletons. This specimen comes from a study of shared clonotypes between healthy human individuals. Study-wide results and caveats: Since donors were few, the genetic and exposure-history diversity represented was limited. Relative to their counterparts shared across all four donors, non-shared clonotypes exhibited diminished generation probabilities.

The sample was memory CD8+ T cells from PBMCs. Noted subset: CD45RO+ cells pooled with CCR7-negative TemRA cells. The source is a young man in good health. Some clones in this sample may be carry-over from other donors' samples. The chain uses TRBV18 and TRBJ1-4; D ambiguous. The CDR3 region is CASSPNEGLTNEKLFF. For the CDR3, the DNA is TGTGCCAGCTCACCAAATGAAGGACTCACTAATGAAAAACTGTTTTTT. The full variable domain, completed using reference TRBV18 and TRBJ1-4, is NAGVMQNPRHLVRRRGQEARLRCSPMKGHSHVYWYRQLPEEGLKFMVYLQKENIIDESGMPKERFSAEFPKEGPSILRIQQVVRGDSAAYFCASSPNEGLTNEKLFFGSGTQLSVL.